Below, 29 T cell receptor beta chains from the same sample are listed, as sequenced in a study of PD-1 blockade in mismatch repair-deficient tumors. Clones were read by immunoSEQ multiplex PCR, and TCRdb kept only the in-frame ones, dropping some. The data show over 100,000 clones, approximately 80% seen once. The specimen comprised peripheral blood, sampled 60 weeks after starting pembrolizumab. Every receptor here comes from an adult with mismatch repair-deficient cancer.

Only a few counts were recorded for this clone. The rearrangement uses TRBV2 and TRBJ2-5; no reliable D call. V was clipped by 3 bases and J by 1 base, with 6 bases between them. Germline CDR1 is SNHLY and CDR2 is FYNNEI. This CDR3 region has 13 residues. CDR3 sequence (DNA): TGTGCCAGCAGTGACGACTCCCAAGAGACCCAGTACTTC. Residues: CASSDDSQETQYF.

This clone has just a few counts. The rearrangement uses TRBV19 and TRBJ1-1; 7 nucleotides align to TRBD1. Germline V lookup: CDR1 LNHDA, CDR2 SQIVND (reference sequence). J lost 0 bases, V lost 7 bases, and 5 bases had no gene match. The CDR3 is made up of 14 amino acids. This chain's CDR3 is CASTVTGVNTEAFF. The CDR3 region has the DNA TGTGCCAGTACCGTCACAGGGGTGAACACTGAAGCTTTCTTT.

The chain couples TRBV2 to TRBJ2-5; D may be TRBD1 (5 bases). CDR3 length: 15 residues. Germline V gives CDR1 SNHLY, CDR2 FYNNEI. The V end was cut by 4 bases, the J end by 5 bases, with 17 bases between. The CDR3 spells CASSGTGSGTETQYF. CDR3 nucleotide sequence: TGTGCCAGCAGTGGTACAGGCAGTGGTACGGAGACCCAGTACTTC.

J is TRBJ2-2 and V is TRBV6-1; D is ambiguous. Trimming stripped 6 bases from V and 4 bases from J, with 15 bases between. Per the germline V gene, CDR1 is MNHNS and CDR2 is SASEGT. The CDR3 sequence is 15 residues long. The CDR3 sequence is CASRNLLRLTGELFF. The CDR3 nucleotides are TGTGCCAGCAGAAACCTATTGCGGCTCACCGGGGAGCTGTTTTTT.

This clone was observed at least ten times. Within the sample, other DNA sequences also encode this same CDR3. The J gene is TRBJ2-7, the V gene TRBV7-2, with TRBD2 matching over 10 bases. Unmatched junction bases numbered 4, after V lost 5 bases and J lost 0 bases. This CDR3 spans 15 amino acids. Germline lookup yields CDR1 SGHTA and CDR2 FQGNSA. DNA of the CDR3: TGTGCCAGCAGCACGGGACTAGCGTACTCCTACGAGCAGTACTTC. The encoded protein is CASSTGLAYSYEQYF.

This chain links TRBV7-8 with TRBJ2-1; no definite D call. Germline CDR1 is SGHVS and CDR2 is FQNEAQ. Trimming removed 4 bases at V and 4 bases at J, with 14 bases between. This CDR3 comprises 15 residues. CDR3: CASSYNPRFYNEQFF. The CDR3 DNA is TGTGCCAGCAGCTATAATCCACGCTTTTACAATGAGCAGTTCTTC.

This chain connects TRBV7-6 to TRBJ2-7; TRBD2 matches 8 bases. In germline, CDR1 is SGHVS, CDR2 FNYEAQ. The CDR3 extends over 14 amino acids. J lost 3 bases, V lost 6 bases, and 7 bases had no gene match. CDR3 loop: CASSSREGSYEQYF. The CDR3 bases are TGTGCCAGCAGTAGCCGGGAGGGGAGCTACGAGCAGTACTTC.

As DNA, the CDR3 is TGTGCCAGCAGCTTAGTACTAGCGACCCCAGATACGCAGTATTTT. It specifies CASSLVLATPDTQYF. J is TRBJ2-3 and V is TRBV11-2; 7 nucleotides match TRBD2. This CDR3 spans 15 amino acids. From germline, CDR1 is SGHAT and CDR2 FQNNGV. V lost 1 base and J lost 4; bases outside the gene matches: 5.

This clone was seen a single time. V and J are TRBV6-5 and TRBJ1-1; possibly TRBD1 for D (5 bases). The CDR3 runs 14 residues. V shed 2 bases and J shed 4 bases, with 11 bases lying between them. Per the germline V gene, CDR1 is MNHEY and CDR2 is SVGAGI. The CDR3 sequence: CASSYLGVITEAFF. The CDR3 DNA sequence: TGTGCCAGCAGTTACCTAGGGGTGATCACTGAAGCTTTCTTT.

The chain is built from TRBV11-3 and TRBJ2-7, with D perhaps given as TRBD1 or TRBD2 (5 bases each). From germline, CDR1 is SGHNT and CDR2 YENEEA. V lost 8 bases, J lost 0 bases, and 20 bases lay in between. The CDR3 runs 16 residues. CDR3 in amino acids: CASEKGRGGGSYEQYF. Written as DNA, the CDR3 is TGTGCCAGCGAGAAGGGGCGCGGAGGTGGCTCCTACGAGCAGTACTTC.

This chain connects TRBV30 to TRBJ1-4; 7 bases are a match to TRBD1. This CDR3 is built from 14 residues. The germline V gene encodes CDR1 GTSNPN and CDR2 SVGIG (reference sequence). Trimming removed 5 bases from V and 8 bases from J; junction bases left unmatched: 11. CDR3 DNA sequence: TGTGCCTGGGGAATACAGGGGATGGGGGAAAAACTGTTTTTT. This gives the protein CAWGIQGMGEKLFF. The variable domain in full, with the rest retrieved from reference TRBV30 and TRBJ1-4, is SQTIHQWPATLVQPVGSPLSLECTVEGTSNPNLYWYRQAAGRGLQLLFYSVGIGQISSEVPQNLSASRPQDRQFILSSKKLLLSDSGFYLCAWGIQGMGEKLFFGSGTQLSVL.

This rearrangement joins TRBV28 to TRBJ1-1; D perhaps matches TRBD1 (6 bases). V was trimmed by 8 bases and J by 1 base, leaving 11 bases between them. The CDR3 loop spans 13 amino acids. Germline V gene sequence: CDR1 MDHEN, CDR2 SYDVKM. CDR3 protein: CASPKDRNTEAFF. The CDR3 nucleotides are TGTGCCAGCCCCAAGGACAGGAACACTGAAGCTTTCTTT.

This clone was detected only a few times. V usage is TRBV28 and J usage is TRBJ1-5, with D possibly being TRBD1 (6 bases). This CDR3 region has 15 residues. The V end was cut by 5 bases, the J end by 6 bases, with 17 bases between. CDR1 and CDR2 (germline): MDHEN, SYDVKM. As DNA, the CDR3 is TGTGCCAGCAGTGACCGGGACACCCTCGCTCAGCCCCAGCATTTT. Translation: CASSDRDTLAQPQHF.

The chain carries TRBV27 and TRBJ2-2, with D unclear. V lost 6 bases, J lost 0 bases, and 14 bases lay in between. The CDR3 runs to 16 residues. Germline lookup yields CDR1 MNHEY and CDR2 SMNVEV (reference sequence). CDR3 nucleotide sequence: TGTGCCAGCAGCCCCTGGGTTCTTTCGAACACCGGGGAGCTGTTTTTT. Protein: CASSPWVLSNTGELFF.

The V gene is TRBV5-4, the J gene TRBJ2-5, with D maybe TRBD1 (5 bases). The germline CDR1 and CDR2 sequences are SGHNT and YYREEE (reference sequence). V was clipped by 4 bases and J by 3 bases, with 10 bases between them. The CDR3 length is 13 residues. CDR3: CASSRDRKETQYF. In DNA, the CDR3 is TGTGCCAGCAGCCGAGACAGAAAAGAGACCCAGTACTTC.

On this clone itself: One junction end disagrees with the germline gene, perhaps due to a read error. The chain recombines TRBV7-7 with TRBJ2-5, with TRBD1 identical over 7 bases. The CDR3 loop spans 13 amino acids. CDR1 is SSHAT and CDR2 is FNYEAQ in the germline V gene (reference sequence). The CDR3 here is CASSRDSQETQYF. The CDR3 nucleotides read TGTGCTAGCAGCCGGGACAGTCAAGAGACCCAGTACTTC.

The chain joins TRBV9 to TRBJ2-7, with unresolved D. With 0 bases removed from V and 3 bases from J, the gap between germline ends came to 7 bases. The CDR3 has 13 residues. Looked up from germline, CDR1 is SGDLS and CDR2 is YYNGEE. The CDR3 loop reads CASSVVPGYEQYF. The CDR3 DNA reads TGTGCCAGCAGCGTAGTACCGGGCTACGAGCAGTACTTC. Using reference TRBV9 and TRBJ2-7 for the parts outside the CDR3, the full variable domain is DSGVTQTPKHLITATGQRVTLRCSPRSGDLSVYWYQQSLDQGLQFLIQYYNGEERAKGNILERFSAQQFPDLHSELNLSSLELGDSALYFCASSVVPGYEQYFGPGTRLTVT.

The gene calls are TRBV6-5 and TRBJ1-2; D ambiguous. Germline CDR1 is MNHEY and CDR2 is SVGAGI. Trimming stripped 5 bases from V and 7 bases from J, with 5 bases between. There are 10 residues in the CDR3. The CDR3 loop reads CASSGSGYTF. DNA for the CDR3: TGTGCCAGCAGTGGGAGTGGCTACACCTTC.

This clone has a handful of counts. J is TRBJ1-2 and V is TRBV27; 7 bases are shared with TRBD1. Germline CDR1 is MNHEY and CDR2 is SMNVEV (reference sequence). The trim removed 6 bases at V and 4 bases at J, leaving 8 bases unmatched. The CDR3 runs 14 residues. The CDR3 sequence is CASSYQGGGYGYTF. CDR3 coding DNA: TGTGCCAGCAGCTACCAAGGGGGCGGCTATGGCTACACCTTC.

The V and J genes are TRBV11-3 and TRBJ1-2, with D possibly TRBD1 on 5 matching bases. CDR1 is SGHNT and CDR2 is YENEEA in the germline V gene. The CDR3 loop spans 14 amino acids. Trimming cost V 5 bases and J 5 bases, with 15 bases left between them. The CDR3 DNA follows: TGTGCCAGCAGCCCCAGGGTTAATTCATATGGCTACACCTTC. As protein: CASSPRVNSYGYTF. Supplemented by reference TRBV11-3 and TRBJ1-2, the full variable domain reads EAGVVQSPRYKIIEKKQPVAFWCNPISGHNTLYWYLQNLGQGPELLIRYENEEAVDDSQLPKDRFSAERLKGVDSTLKIQPAELGDSAVYLCASSPRVNSYGYTFGSGTRLTVV.

This rearrangement joins TRBV7-8 to TRBJ1-4, with D possibly being TRBD1 (5 bases). The CDR3 sequence is 13 residues long. V dropped 8 bases and J dropped 5 bases, with 12 bases sitting between them. Germline V gives CDR1 SGHVS, CDR2 FQNEAQ. The CDR3, as DNA: TGTGCCAGCTCGAGGGGTGTGAATGAAAAACTGTTTTTT. This encodes CASSRGVNEKLFF.

This rearrangement joins TRBV19 to TRBJ2-5; no clear D gene. The CDR3 covers 16 residues. The V end lost 5 bases, the J end lost 0 bases, and 16 bases lay between the germline ends. Germline V gives CDR1 LNHDA, CDR2 SQIVND (reference sequence). The CDR3: CASSSRSGLYQETQYF. The CDR3, as DNA: TGTGCCAGTAGTTCCCGGTCCGGCCTATACCAAGAGACCCAGTACTTC.

The chain uses TRBV30 and TRBJ2-1; 9 bases align to TRBD2. Germline V gene lookup returns CDR1 GTSNPN and CDR2 SVGIG (reference sequence). The CDR3 totals 15 residues. J lost 9 bases, V lost 2 bases, and 11 bases had no gene match. The CDR3 DNA follows: TGTGCCTGGAGTATAGGAGTAGCGGGAGCATCTGAGCAGTTCTTC. It specifies CAWSIGVAGASEQFF.

The rearrangement joins TRBV6-1 to TRBJ2-5, with 7 nucleotides matching TRBD1. The CDR3 is made up of 15 amino acids. V dropped 5 bases and J dropped 3; count of bases not matched to a gene: 9. Germline V gene lookup returns CDR1 MNHNS and CDR2 SASEGT. Here the CDR3 DNA reads TGTGCCAGCAGTATGATCGACAGGGCGGAAGAGACCCAGTACTTC. Protein: CASSMIDRAEETQYF.

V usage is TRBV5-4 and J usage is TRBJ1-1, with 9 bases matching TRBD1. The J segment lost 5 bases and the V segment lost 4 bases, leaving 6 bases of the junction unmatched. Looked up from germline, CDR1 is SGHNT and CDR2 is YYREEE (reference sequence). This CDR3 is 14 amino acids long. The CDR3 reads CASSRQGGWTEAFF. In nucleotides, the CDR3 is TGTGCCAGCAGCCGACAGGGGGGATGGACTGAAGCTTTCTTT.

This clone was recorded a few times. V and J are TRBV10-3 and TRBJ2-7; TRBD1 is a possible D gene (6 bases). CDR3 length: 12 amino acids. Germline assignment: CDR1 ENHRY and CDR2 SYGVKD. Deletions cut 8 bases from V and 5 bases from J, with 13 bases between. CDR3 protein: CAIARGEDEQYF. The CDR3 DNA reads as TGTGCCATCGCCAGGGGAGAGGACGAGCAGTACTTC.

V usage is TRBV11-2 and J usage is TRBJ2-3, with 14 bases that match TRBD2. Germline V gene lookup returns CDR1 SGHAT and CDR2 FQNNGV. This CDR3 is 17 amino acids long. The J segment lost 4 bases and the V segment lost 5 bases, leaving 8 bases of the junction unmatched. CDR3 bases: TGTGCCAGCAGCATCAGACTAGCGGGAGGGTGGGCAGATACGCAGTATTTT. It specifies CASSIRLAGGWADTQYF.

The chain employs TRBV29-1 and TRBJ2-2; D perhaps matches TRBD2 (5 bases). Trimming left V 3 bases short and J 3 bases short, with 20 bases between. Germline CDR1 is SQVTM and CDR2 is ANQGSEA. The CDR3 is 17 residues long. CDR3 DNA: TGCAGCGTTGAGACGGCCCTACTAGGTCCGCACACCGGGGAGCTGTTTTTT. Translation: CSVETALLGPHTGELFF.

The rearrangement uses TRBV28 and TRBJ2-7; 11 bases align to TRBD2. CDR1 is MDHEN, CDR2 SYDVKM, per germline. V lost 3 bases and J lost 6; bases outside the gene matches: 16. The CDR3 spans 18 residues. The CDR3 reads CASSFPTSGSSVSVEQYF. In DNA, the CDR3 is TGTGCCAGCAGTTTCCCAACTAGCGGGAGCTCGGTATCAGTCGAGCAGTACTTC.